The rows below give T cell receptor beta chains drawn from one sample of a study of identical twins. TCRdb recomputed calls from the 5' RACE reads with MiXCR, one row per CDR3 protein. Of 500,000 to 600,000 distinct CDR3 sequences listed, roughly a fifth are singletons. This same sample was also part of a study on T cells expressing NK-cell markers.

The specimen sequenced was CD4+ T cells sorted from blood. These receptors all stem from a woman aged 18-29 years in good health. The CDR3 runs from the conserved cysteine through the conserved F or W. Fields, in order: V gene, D gene, J gene, clone size, CDR3 protein, CDR3 DNA. A D gene is named only where the DNA matches it firmly. Clone size is given for some rows only: seen once, a few or many times, or a class if the clone is expanded.

V gene: TRBV20-1; D gene: -; J gene: TRBJ2-3; clone size: -; CDR3 protein: CSGVRGRRRDTQYF; CDR3 DNA: TGCAGTGGCGTCCGGGGCCGACGGAGGGATACGCAGTATTTT
V gene: TRBV3-1; D gene: -; J gene: TRBJ2-7; clone size: few; CDR3 protein: CASSMGQGLHEQYF; CDR3 DNA: TGTGCCAGCAGCATGGGGCAGGGGCTCCACGAGCAGTACTTC
V gene: TRBV7-2; D gene: TRBD2; J gene: TRBJ2-3; clone size: once; CDR3 protein: CASSFLRENTDTQYF; CDR3 DNA: TGTGCCAGCAGCTTCTTGCGGGAGAACACAGATACGCAGTATTTT
V gene: TRBV12-3/TRBV12-4; D gene: -; J gene: TRBJ1-5; clone size: many; CDR3 protein: CASSFLTGLPQHF; CDR3 DNA: TGTGCCAGCAGTTTCCTAACAGGCTTACCCCAGCATTTT
V gene: TRBV29-1; D gene: TRBD2; J gene: TRBJ2-1; clone size: few; CDR3 protein: CSGRAGTYNEQFF; CDR3 DNA: TGCAGCGGAAGAGCGGGAACCTACAATGAGCAGTTCTTC
V gene: TRBV12-3/TRBV12-4; D gene: -; J gene: TRBJ1-4; clone size: once; CDR3 protein: CASSFQGRWEKLFF; CDR3 DNA: TGTGCCAGCAGTTTCCAGGGACGGTGGGAAAAACTGTTTTTT
V gene: TRBV6-2/TRBV6-3; D gene: -; J gene: TRBJ2-3; clone size: -; CDR3 protein: CASSPGFYTDTQYF; CDR3 DNA: TGTGCCAGCAGTCCCGGATTTTACACAGATACGCAGTATTTT
V gene: TRBV27; D gene: -; J gene: TRBJ1-1; clone size: -; CDR3 protein: CASSFRGWGNTEAFF; CDR3 DNA: TGTGCCAGCAGTTTTCGGGGCTGGGGGAACACTGAAGCTTTCTTT
V gene: TRBV11-2; D gene: -; J gene: TRBJ2-5; clone size: many; CDR3 protein: CASRDLVTFQETQYF; CDR3 DNA: TGTGCCAGCAGAGACCTGGTGACATTCCAAGAGACCCAGTACTTC
V gene: TRBV20-1; D gene: -; J gene: TRBJ2-1; clone size: -; CDR3 protein: CSGRSYNEQFF; CDR3 DNA: TGCAGTGGTCGCTCCTACAATGAGCAGTTCTTC
V gene: TRBV12-3/TRBV12-4; D gene: TRBD1; J gene: TRBJ1-6; clone size: -; CDR3 protein: CASSFGTGTGKSPLHF; CDR3 DNA: TGTGCCAGCAGTTTTGGGACAGGAACAGGGAAGTCACCCCTCCACTTT
V gene: TRBV12-3/TRBV12-4; D gene: -; J gene: TRBJ2-4; clone size: few; CDR3 protein: CASSFRLWGKNIQYF; CDR3 DNA: TGTGCCAGCAGTTTCCGATTGTGGGGAAAAAACATTCAGTACTTC
V gene: TRBV20-1; D gene: -; J gene: TRBJ1-1; clone size: many; CDR3 protein: CSAEGLLNTEAFF; CDR3 DNA: TGCAGTGCCGAGGGACTTCTGAACACTGAAGCTTTCTTT
V gene: TRBV6-5; D gene: TRBD2; J gene: TRBJ2-5; clone size: few; CDR3 protein: CASSWTSQETQYF; CDR3 DNA: TGTGCCAGCAGTTGGACTAGTCAAGAGACCCAGTACTTC
V gene: TRBV27; D gene: -; J gene: TRBJ1-1; clone size: -; CDR3 protein: CASWTRRGNTEAFF; CDR3 DNA: TGTGCCAGCTGGACCCGGAGGGGGAACACTGAAGCTTTCTTT
V gene: TRBV6-2/TRBV6-3; D gene: -; J gene: TRBJ2-5; clone size: -; CDR3 protein: CASSRPQGTETQYF; CDR3 DNA: TGTGCCAGCAGCCGCCCTCAGGGGACAGAGACCCAGTACTTC
V gene: TRBV20-1; D gene: -; J gene: TRBJ2-1; clone size: -; CDR3 protein: CSAKEAGRSYNEQFF; CDR3 DNA: TGCAGTGCTAAGGAGGCAGGCCGATCCTACAATGAGCAGTTCTTC
V gene: TRBV5-6; D gene: -; J gene: TRBJ2-1; clone size: few; CDR3 protein: CASSSGWGRSYNEQLF; CDR3 DNA: TGTGCCAGCAGCTCGGGATGGGGGAGATCCTACAATGAGCAGCTCTTC
V gene: TRBV9; D gene: TRBD2; J gene: TRBJ2-2; clone size: few; CDR3 protein: CASSAGLAVSGELFF; CDR3 DNA: TGTGCCAGCAGCGCAGGACTAGCGGTATCCGGGGAGCTGTTTTTT
V gene: TRBV20-1; D gene: TRBD1; J gene: TRBJ2-2; clone size: few; CDR3 protein: CSAIKGGSNTGELFF; CDR3 DNA: TGCAGTGCTATAAAAGGGGGCTCGAACACCGGGGAGCTGTTTTTT
V gene: TRBV12-3/TRBV12-4; D gene: -; J gene: TRBJ2-3; clone size: -; CDR3 protein: CASSPPGNVGTQYF; CDR3 DNA: TGTGCCAGCAGTCCGCCGGGGAACGTGGGTACGCAGTATTTT
V gene: TRBV5-1; D gene: TRBD2; J gene: TRBJ2-3; clone size: many; CDR3 protein: CASSSQLKPGLAGRNTQYF; CDR3 DNA: TGCGCCAGCTCCTCCCAACTAAAACCGGGACTAGCGGGACGAAATACGCAGTATTTT
V gene: TRBV5-1; D gene: -; J gene: TRBJ2-1; clone size: few; CDR3 protein: CASREGLGSYNEQFF; CDR3 DNA: TGCGCCAGCAGGGAGGGTCTAGGATCCTACAATGAGCAGTTCTTC
V gene: TRBV20-1; D gene: TRBD1; J gene: TRBJ1-5; clone size: -; CDR3 protein: CSVKGDGTGNQPQHF; CDR3 DNA: TGCAGTGTAAAGGGTGATGGGACAGGCAATCAGCCCCAGCATTTT
V gene: TRBV5-1; D gene: -; J gene: TRBJ2-1; clone size: few; CDR3 protein: CASSFAQGSTGGRYNEQFF; CDR3 DNA: TGCGCCAGCAGCTTTGCCCAGGGCTCTACGGGGGGCCGGTACAATGAGCAGTTCTTC
V gene: TRBV5-5; D gene: TRBD1; J gene: TRBJ1-1; clone size: few; CDR3 protein: CASSFTEGQGSAEAFF; CDR3 DNA: TGTGCCAGCAGCTTTACTGAGGGACAGGGGAGCGCTGAAGCTTTCTTT
V gene: TRBV11-1; D gene: TRBD1; J gene: TRBJ1-6; clone size: few; CDR3 protein: CASSLDVAGGPSPLHF; CDR3 DNA: TGTGCCAGCAGCTTAGATGTCGCAGGGGGTCCTTCACCCCTCCACTTT
V gene: TRBV5-1; D gene: -; J gene: TRBJ2-7; clone size: few; CDR3 protein: CASSLERVGAEQYF; CDR3 DNA: TGCGCCAGCAGCTTGGAAAGGGTTGGGGCCGAGCAGTACTTC
V gene: TRBV20-1; D gene: TRBD2; J gene: TRBJ2-7; clone size: -; CDR3 protein: CSASRFREGLGEQYF; CDR3 DNA: TGCAGTGCTAGTAGGTTTCGGGAGGGCCTGGGGGAGCAGTACTTC
V gene: TRBV9; D gene: TRBD2; J gene: TRBJ2-3; clone size: few; CDR3 protein: CASSVGLAGGGTQYF; CDR3 DNA: TGTGCCAGCAGCGTCGGACTAGCGGGAGGAGGTACGCAGTATTTT
V gene: TRBV6-2/TRBV6-3; D gene: -; J gene: TRBJ2-7; clone size: -; CDR3 protein: CASSNRRLYEQYF; CDR3 DNA: TGTGCCAGCTCCAATCGCAGGCTGTACGAGCAGTACTTC
V gene: TRBV25-1; D gene: -; J gene: TRBJ1-6; clone size: few; CDR3 protein: CASSEYGRGPSPLHF; CDR3 DNA: TGTGCCAGCAGTGAATATGGCAGGGGCCCTTCACCCCTCCACTTT
V gene: TRBV20-1; D gene: -; J gene: TRBJ2-7; clone size: -; CDR3 protein: CSARVPGVYEQYF; CDR3 DNA: TGCAGTGCTAGAGTTCCCGGGGTCTACGAGCAGTACTTC
V gene: TRBV10-1; D gene: TRBD1; J gene: TRBJ2-1; clone size: -; CDR3 protein: CASRVGWDRGRGEGSSYNEQFF; CDR3 DNA: TGCGCCAGCAGAGTGGGCTGGGACAGGGGAAGAGGGGAAGGGAGCTCCTACAATGAGCAGTTCTTC
V gene: TRBV27; D gene: -; J gene: TRBJ1-5; clone size: few; CDR3 protein: CAMAWGVRGNQPQHF; CDR3 DNA: TGTGCCATGGCATGGGGGGTAAGGGGCAATCAGCCCCAGCATTTT
V gene: TRBV5-1; D gene: TRBD1; J gene: TRBJ2-7; clone size: -; CDR3 protein: CASSVDRAYEQYF; CDR3 DNA: TGCGCCAGCAGCGTGGACAGGGCCTACGAGCAGTACTTC
V gene: TRBV9; D gene: -; J gene: TRBJ2-7; clone size: -; CDR3 protein: CASSVRSDSYEQYF; CDR3 DNA: TGTGCCAGCAGCGTTCGGAGCGACTCCTACGAGCAGTACTTC
V gene: TRBV4-3; D gene: -; J gene: TRBJ2-3; clone size: few; CDR3 protein: CASSQEGRATDTQYF; CDR3 DNA: TGCGCCAGCAGCCAAGAGGGCAGGGCCACAGATACGCAGTATTTT
V gene: TRBV2; D gene: TRBD2; J gene: TRBJ2-1; clone size: -; CDR3 protein: CASTGGTNLNEQFF; CDR3 DNA: TGTGCCAGCACCGGAGGGACTAACCTCAATGAGCAGTTCTTC
V gene: TRBV20-1; D gene: -; J gene: TRBJ2-3; clone size: -; CDR3 protein: CSASGSGGDTQYF; CDR3 DNA: TGCAGTGCTAGCGGGAGTGGCGGAGATACGCAGTATTTT
V gene: TRBV6-2/TRBV6-3; D gene: -; J gene: TRBJ2-7; clone size: few; CDR3 protein: CASSYWRRSYEQYF; CDR3 DNA: TGTGCCAGCAGTTACTGGCGGCGGTCCTACGAGCAGTACTTC
V gene: TRBV12-3/TRBV12-4; D gene: -; J gene: TRBJ1-2; clone size: -; CDR3 protein: CASSFVGHLYGYTF; CDR3 DNA: TGTGCCAGCAGTTTTGTCGGGCACCTCTATGGCTACACCTTC
V gene: TRBV9; D gene: TRBD1; J gene: TRBJ1-1; clone size: few; CDR3 protein: CASSGGQGAQGEAFF; CDR3 DNA: TGTGCCAGCAGCGGAGGACAGGGGGCGCAGGGGGAGGCTTTCTTT
V gene: TRBV5-5; D gene: -; J gene: TRBJ1-3; clone size: -; CDR3 protein: CASSLEGGGNTIYF; CDR3 DNA: TGTGCCAGCAGCTTGGAAGGGGGAGGAAACACCATATATTTT
V gene: TRBV6-1; D gene: TRBD2; J gene: TRBJ2-5; clone size: -; CDR3 protein: CASSGSGTETQYF; CDR3 DNA: TGTGCCAGCAGTGGTAGCGGGACAGAGACCCAGTACTTC
V gene: TRBV15; D gene: TRBD2; J gene: TRBJ2-3; clone size: -; CDR3 protein: CATSLGLAGRTDTQYF; CDR3 DNA: TGTGCCACCAGCCTGGGACTAGCGGGCCGCACAGATACGCAGTATTTT
V gene: TRBV10-3; D gene: TRBD1; J gene: TRBJ1-1; clone size: few; CDR3 protein: CAIQDRASEAFF; CDR3 DNA: TGTGCCATCCAGGACAGGGCTTCTGAAGCTTTCTTT
V gene: TRBV12-3/TRBV12-4; D gene: TRBD2; J gene: TRBJ2-1; clone size: -; CDR3 protein: CASSLYGGSFEQFF; CDR3 DNA: TGTGCCAGCAGTTTATACGGCGGGAGCTTTGAGCAGTTCTTC
V gene: TRBV25-1; D gene: TRBD1; J gene: TRBJ2-1; clone size: -; CDR3 protein: CASSDLGTGGLREFF; CDR3 DNA: TGTGCCAGCAGTGACCTTGGCACAGGGGGCCTAAGAGAGTTCTTC
V gene: TRBV9; D gene: -; J gene: TRBJ1-2; clone size: -; CDR3 protein: CASSEGGYYRYGYTF; CDR3 DNA: TGTGCCAGCAGCGAGGGGGGATACTACCGCTATGGCTACACCTTC
V gene: TRBV7-2; D gene: -; J gene: TRBJ1-2; clone size: -; CDR3 protein: CASSPPTGLGGYTF; CDR3 DNA: TGTGCCAGCAGCCCCCCGACAGGACTGGGGGGCTACACCTTC
V gene: TRBV11-3; D gene: -; J gene: TRBJ2-3; clone size: -; CDR3 protein: CASSLDTIQDTQYF; CDR3 DNA: TGTGCCAGCAGCCTGGACACTATACAAGATACGCAGTATTTT
V gene: TRBV14; D gene: TRBD1; J gene: TRBJ2-1; clone size: few; CDR3 protein: CASSQGTGYNEQFF; CDR3 DNA: TGTGCCAGCAGCCAAGGGACAGGTTACAATGAGCAGTTCTTC
V gene: TRBV7-9; D gene: -; J gene: TRBJ2-3; clone size: few; CDR3 protein: CASSLLAMGTDTQYF; CDR3 DNA: TGTGCCAGCAGCTTACTAGCGATGGGCACAGATACGCAGTATTTT
V gene: TRBV4-2; D gene: -; J gene: TRBJ2-2; clone size: -; CDR3 protein: CASSQGVTGELFF; CDR3 DNA: TGTGCCAGCAGCCAAGGTGTCACCGGGGAGCTGTTTTTT
V gene: TRBV5-1; D gene: -; J gene: TRBJ2-5; clone size: -; CDR3 protein: CASSALNPETQYF; CDR3 DNA: TGCGCCAGCTCTGCCCTGAACCCAGAGACCCAGTACTTC
V gene: TRBV5-1; D gene: TRBD1; J gene: TRBJ2-3; clone size: few; CDR3 protein: CASSLGTGFTDTQYF; CDR3 DNA: TGCGCCAGCAGCTTGGGGACAGGGTTCACAGATACGCAGTATTTT
V gene: TRBV11-2; D gene: TRBD2; J gene: TRBJ2-6; clone size: -; CDR3 protein: CASSLVGTSGLWRANVLTF; CDR3 DNA: TGTGCCAGCAGCTTGGTCGGGACTAGCGGACTTTGGAGGGCCAACGTCCTGACTTTC
V gene: TRBV5-1; D gene: -; J gene: TRBJ1-5; clone size: -; CDR3 protein: CASSRDYLNQPQHF; CDR3 DNA: TGCGCCAGCAGTCGGGACTACCTCAATCAGCCCCAGCATTTT
V gene: TRBV18; D gene: -; J gene: TRBJ1-4; clone size: -; CDR3 protein: CASSPALLTTNEKLFF; CDR3 DNA: TGTGCCAGCTCACCGGCCCTTCTAACAACTAATGAAAAACTGTTTTTT